This entry lists 12 T cell receptor beta chains sequenced from one sample in a study of T cell responses to AZD1222 COVID-19 vaccine. The assay was immunoSEQ multiplex PCR, and TCRdb's table has in-frame clones only and misses some. The sample includes tens of thousands of clones, approximately 83% of them seen just once. Sequencing used peripheral blood, obtained 28 days after the second AZD1222 dose. The source is an adult who received the AZD1222 COVID-19 vaccine.

The chain employs TRBV30 and TRBJ2-3; the D gene could be TRBD1 or TRBD2 (5 bases each). The V gene's germline CDR1 is GTSNPN and CDR2 SVGIG (reference sequence). The CDR3 is 15 residues long. The V end was cut by 2 bases, the J end by 3 bases, with 15 bases between. The chain's CDR3 is CAWSLPSRGTDTQYF. CDR3 nucleotides: TGTGCCTGGAGTCTCCCCTCGAGGGGAACAGATACGCAGTATTTT.

Comments on this clone: Its ends do not fully match the called genes, so a read error is possible. The gene calls are TRBV7-2 and TRBJ1-1; D possibly corresponds to TRBD1 (6 bases). The CDR3 length is 15 residues. Germline V gene sequence: CDR1 SGHTA, CDR2 FQGNSA. The CDR3 sequence is CATSLVRGRTSEAFF. The CDR3 region has the DNA TGTGCCACCAGCTTAGTCCGGGGGCGGACGTCTGAAGCTTTCTTT.

This clone occurred many times. The J gene is TRBJ2-7, the V gene TRBV7-8; no firm D call. Trimming stripped 5 bases from V and 2 bases from J, with 7 bases between. This CDR3 has 12 residues. Germline V CDR1 and CDR2: SGHVS, FQNEAQ. CDR3 nucleotides: TGTGCCAGCAGCCCACAGACCTACGAGCAGTACTTC. It codes for CASSPQTYEQYF.

By share of the sample, this clone is medium-sized. This chain connects TRBV4-3 to TRBJ1-4; D ambiguous. V was cut by 0 bases and J by 3 bases, with 5 bases left in between. In germline, CDR1 is LGHNA, CDR2 YSLEER. The CDR3 is made up of 14 amino acids. In DNA form, the CDR3 reads TGCGCCAGCAGCCAAGACACGTCTAATGAAAAACTGTTTTTT. Its translation: CASSQDTSNEKLFF.

The chain has TRBV11-2 and TRBJ1-1; possible D gene TRBD1, 5 bases. Germline V gene sequence: CDR1 SGHAT, CDR2 FQNNGV. This CDR3 has 15 residues. Trimming shortened V by 0 bases and J by 6 bases, and 14 bases separated the two germline ends. The CDR3: CASSLDSLEQAEAFF. The CDR3 region has the DNA TGTGCCAGCAGCTTAGATAGCCTAGAACAGGCTGAAGCTTTCTTT.

This chain links TRBV28 with TRBJ1-5; D is ambiguous. Germline V CDR1 and CDR2: MDHEN, SYDVKM. V was pared by 7 bases and J by 0 bases, with 13 bases between. The CDR3 spans 15 residues. The CDR3 reads CASNSGFHSNQPQHF. The CDR3 DNA sequence: TGTGCCAGCAATTCGGGGTTCCATAGCAATCAGCCCCAGCATTTT.

The chain uses TRBV18 and TRBJ2-7; the match to TRBD1 covers 9 bases. This CDR3 comprises 14 residues. The J segment lost 1 base and the V segment lost 6 bases, leaving 4 bases of the junction unmatched. Germline V CDR1 and CDR2: KGHSH, LQKENI. The CDR3 DNA is TGTGCCAGCTCCCCGGGACAGGGTTCCTACGAGCAGTACTTC. Translating it yields CASSPGQGSYEQYF.

This clone was counted many times. The chain links TRBV7-8 to TRBJ1-4; no firm D call. V dropped 0 bases and J dropped 4 bases, with 15 bases sitting between them. The germline V gene encodes CDR1 SGHVS and CDR2 FQNEAQ. The CDR3 length is 17 residues. CDR3 nucleotides: TGTGCCAGCAGCTTAGCAGAGGCGGCGAGGAGTAATGAAAAACTGTTTTTT. As protein: CASSLAEAARSNEKLFF.

V is TRBV4-2 and J is TRBJ2-2; tentatively, D is TRBD1 (5 bases). The CDR3 sequence is 16 residues long. From germline, CDR1 is LGHNA and CDR2 YNFKEQ. Trimming took off 5 bases at V and 4 bases at J, with 17 bases between the two ends. The chain's CDR3 is CASSEGRNRPTGELFF. In nucleotides, the CDR3 is TGTGCCAGCAGCGAAGGTAGAAACAGGCCCACCGGGGAGCTGTTTTTT.

The chain couples TRBV15 to TRBJ1-2; D remains ambiguous. The CDR3 runs to 14 residues. Germline assignment: CDR1 LNHNV and CDR2 YYDKDF (reference sequence). Trimming shortened V by 0 bases and J by 4 bases, and 9 bases separated the two germline ends. CDR3 DNA sequence: TGTGCCACCAGCAGAGAAGCGGGTTCCTATGGCTACACCTTC. Its protein product is CATSREAGSYGYTF.

J is TRBJ1-2 and V is TRBV7-9, with D unresolved. V was shortened by 1 base and J by 7 bases, with 4 bases between the two germline ends. The CDR3 contains 11 residues. In germline, CDR1 is SEHNR, CDR2 FQNEAQ (reference sequence). CDR3 DNA sequence: TGTGCCAGCAGCTTAGATGCTGGCTACACCTTC. This sequence encodes CASSLDAGYTF.

V and J are TRBV28 and TRBJ1-3; 8 bases match TRBD1. The J segment lost 2 bases and the V segment lost 4 bases, leaving 1 base of the junction unmatched. Germline values: CDR1 MDHEN, CDR2 SYDVKM. The CDR3 totals 14 residues. In DNA, the CDR3 is TGTGCCAGCAGTTCAGGGGGCCCTGGAAACACCATATATTTT. Translating it yields CASSSGGPGNTIYF.